The rows below give T cell receptor beta chains drawn from one sample of a study of T-cell memory formation after mild COVID-19. TCRdb called the 5' RACE reads again in MiXCR, with one record for every CDR3 protein. The sample holds some 130,000 distinct CDR3 sequences, about 17% seen once. The sample taken for sequencing was PBMCs or a T cell subset sorted from them (not recorded which). These receptor sequences come from an adult woman who had mild COVID-19 (a few samples of this study predate the infection). Cell type and time point are not known. Both conserved end residues are part of each CDR3. D genes are given only for firm matches. Clone size is given for some rows only: seen once, a few or many times, or a class if the clone is expanded.

13	.	TRBV14	many	TRBJ2-7	TGTGCCAGCAGCCAAGTCAGTGTAGGGGGTCAGCACTTC	CASSQVSVGGQHF
16	.	TRBV4-1	.	TRBJ2-7	TGCGCCAGCAGCCCAGACGTCGGCAGGGTATGTGGCGAGCAGTACTTC	CASSPDVGRVCGEQYF
14	.	TRBV12-3/TRBV12-4	.	TRBJ2-7	TGTGCCAGCTCCACACTGCGCCTTGGCTACGAGCAGTACTTC	CASSTLRLGYEQYF
16	TRBD2	TRBV5-1	few	TRBJ2-3	TGCGCCAGCAGCCCTCGGACTAGCGGGGGTGCAGATACGCAGTATTTT	CASSPRTSGGADTQYF
16	.	TRBV4-2	.	TRBJ1-5	TGTGCCAGCAGCCAAGATCACGGGGGGGGCAATCAGCCCCAGCATTTT	CASSQDHGGGNQPQHF
15	TRBD2	TRBV7-3	.	TRBJ2-3	TGTGCCAGCAGTTCTGGGGGGACTAGGACAGATACGCAGTATTTT	CASSSGGTRTDTQYF
18	TRBD2	TRBV7-9	.	TRBJ2-5	TGTGCCAGCAGCTTAGGCAGCATAGCGGGAGGGATCCAAGAGACCCAGTACTTC	CASSLGSIAGGIQETQYF
16	.	TRBV4-1	.	TRBJ1-5	TGCGCCAGCAGCCAAGATTCAAGTTATAGCAATCAGCCCCAGCATTTT	CASSQDSSYSNQPQHF
16	TRBD2	TRBV25-1	.	TRBJ2-1	TGTGCCAGCAGTCCATTGACTAGCGGGAGGGTTAATGAGCAGTTCTTC	CASSPLTSGRVNEQFF
13	.	TRBV7-2	.	TRBJ2-1	TGTGCCAGCAGCGGGGCCTTCTACAATGAGCAGTTCTTC	CASSGAFYNEQFF
15	.	TRBV4-3	.	TRBJ2-7	TGCGCCAGCAGCCAAGTCCAGGGGGGTACCTACGAGCAGTACTTC	CASSQVQGGTYEQYF
16	.	TRBV24-1	few	TRBJ2-1	TGTGCCACCAGTGGGACTTGGGGGGCGGGTAGGAATGAGCAGTTCTTC	CATSGTWGAGRNEQFF
15	.	TRBV15	.	TRBJ1-2	TGTGCCACCAGCAGAGCTTTCGGACAGATCTATGGCTACACCTTC	CATSRAFGQIYGYTF
15	TRBD2	TRBV7-2	.	TRBJ2-1	TGTGCCAGCAGCTCCGGGACTAGCGGGGGGGTTAATCGGTTCTTC	CASSSGTSGGVNRFF
18	.	TRBV6-6	.	TRBJ2-6	TGTGCCAGCAGTTACACGGGCAGGGGCCTCTCTGGGGCCAACGTCCTGACTTTC	CASSYTGRGLSGANVLTF
10	.	TRBV20-1	.	TRBJ1-1	TGCAGTCCGTTGTACACTGAAGCTTTCTTT	CSPLYTEAFF
15	TRBD2	TRBV7-3	.	TRBJ2-1	TGTGCCAGCAGCCTTACCGGGACTAGCGAAAATGAGCAGTTCTTC	CASSLTGTSENEQFF
13	.	TRBV12-3/TRBV12-4	few	TRBJ2-5	TGTGCCAGCAGACAGGGCCTCCAAGAGACCCAGTACTTC	CASRQGLQETQYF
14	.	TRBV6-2/TRBV6-3	few	TRBJ1-1	TGTGCCAGCAGTTACGAGGGGGAGAGCACTGAAGCTTTCTTT	CASSYEGESTEAFF
12	.	TRBV29-1	few	TRBJ2-1	TGCAGCGTGGGCCGAGGGGGGGATGAGCAGTTCTTC	CSVGRGGDEQFF
16	TRBD2	TRBV5-1	.	TRBJ2-7	TGCGCCAGCAGCTTGTTGGAAGCGGGGGCAGGTTACGAGCAGTACTTC	CASSLLEAGAGYEQYF
15	TRBD2	TRBV5-6	.	TRBJ2-7	TGTGCCAGCAGCTTGTTCAGCGGGAGGTTGTACGAGCAGTACTTC	CASSLFSGRLYEQYF
15	.	TRBV11-2	.	TRBJ2-3	TGTGCCAGCAGCTTACTAGGGGGGAACGCAGATACGCAGTATTTT	CASSLLGGNADTQYF
13	.	TRBV4-2	.	TRBJ2-5	TGTGCCAGCAGCCAAGATAGGCAAGAGACCCAGTACTTC	CASSQDRQETQYF
15	TRBD1	TRBV18	.	TRBJ2-7	TGTGCCAGCTCACGCACCGGGACAGGGGCCTACGAGCAGTACTTC	CASSRTGTGAYEQYF
15	.	TRBV7-9	.	TRBJ1-1	TGTGCCAGCAGCTTAGCGTATCGAGTGGCAGATGAAGCTTTCTTT	CASSLAYRVADEAFF
13	.	TRBV12-3/TRBV12-4	.	TRBJ2-7	TGTGCCAGCAGTTTTCGCTACGCATACGAGCAGTACTTC	CASSFRYAYEQYF
11	.	TRBV29-1	few	TRBJ1-2	TGCACCACGCGGGACGTCTATGGCTACACCTTC	CTTRDVYGYTF
15	TRBD1	TRBV12-3/TRBV12-4	.	TRBJ1-2	TGTGCCAGCCCCTCCGGGACAGTGACAAACTATGGCTACACCTTC	CASPSGTVTNYGYTF
14	TRBD1	TRBV5-1	.	TRBJ2-7	TGCGCCAGCGCGCCGGGACAGGGGACGTACGAGCAGTACTTC	CASAPGQGTYEQYF
15	TRBD2	TRBV12-3/TRBV12-4	few	TRBJ2-7	TGTGCCAGCAGCTCAGGACTAGTCCCCTCCTACGAGCAGTACTTC	CASSSGLVPSYEQYF
16	TRBD1	TRBV6-1	.	TRBJ2-3	TGTGCCAGCAGTGGGGGACAGAGCCCGCTCACAGATACGCAGTATTTT	CASSGGQSPLTDTQYF
13	.	TRBV20-1	.	TRBJ2-1	TGCAGTGCTAGTTTTGAGGCTTACAATGAGCAGTTCTTC	CSASFEAYNEQFF
14	TRBD1	TRBV5-6	few	TRBJ1-4	TGTGCCAGCAGCTTGGTACAGGGGGCCGAAAAACTGTTTTTT	CASSLVQGAEKLFF
13	TRBD2	TRBV29-1	many	TRBJ2-7	TGCAGCGTTGTGGCGGGGGGCCCCTACGAGCAGTACTTC	CSVVAGGPYEQYF
12	.	TRBV7-2	.	TRBJ2-3	TGTGCCAGCAGCTTAGACTTAGATACGCAGTATTTT	CASSLDLDTQYF
14	.	TRBV12-3/TRBV12-4	.	TRBJ1-3	TGTGCCAGCAGTTTAGCATCCGCTGGAAACACCATATATTTT	CASSLASAGNTIYF
15	TRBD1	TRBV12-3/TRBV12-4	.	TRBJ1-2	TGTGCCAGCAGTTTAACCCCTGGACAGGGCTTGGGCTACACCTTC	CASSLTPGQGLGYTF
18	TRBD2	TRBV4-1	few	TRBJ2-3	TGCGCCAGCAGCCAAGATCTGAGTAGCGGGGGGTCTGTGGATACGCAGTATTTT	CASSQDLSSGGSVDTQYF
18	TRBD2	TRBV5-4	.	TRBJ2-1	TGTGCCAGCAGCTTGGGGAGCCTTAGCGGGAGCTTCTACAATGAGCAGTTCTTC	CASSLGSLSGSFYNEQFF
15	TRBD2	TRBV7-8	few	TRBJ2-2	TGTGCCAGCAGCTTTCTAGCGGGGGGGAACTGGGAGCTGTTTTTT	CASSFLAGGNWELFF
14	TRBD1	TRBV6-6	few	TRBJ1-4	TGTGCCAGCAGTTATTACAGGGGTGGTGAAAAACTGTTTTTT	CASSYYRGGEKLFF